The clone carrying this T cell receptor (beta chain) showed up just a few times. The antigen remains unidentified. Unique molecular identifier tags were affixed to discrete cDNA molecules. One entry per CDR3 protein results from TCRdb running MiXCR on the 5' RACE reads. The sample shows 80,000 or so distinct CDR3 sequences, over 12% of them seen only once. The sample belongs to a study of early T cells in non-severe SARS-CoV-2 infection. Across the whole study: Sequenced material consisted of bulk RNA (from unsorted whole blood), and chains were unpaired. Study-level points and caveats: CD4 and private specificities were missed by VDJdb matching, which favored anti-spike CD8 responses.

The length of the CDR3 is 15 residues. The V gene's germline CDR1 is SGDLS and CDR2 YYNGEE. Trimming removed 3 bases from V and 7 bases from J; junction bases left unmatched: 2. J is TRBJ2-1 and V is TRBV9; TRBD2 aligns across 15 bases. The sequence derives from an adult who was a healthcare worker with PCR-confirmed SARS-CoV-2 infection or an uninfected control (not recorded which). The sequenced sample consisted of whole blood. CDR3: CASSAGLAGGNEQFF. Written as DNA, the CDR3 is TGTGCCAGCAGCGCGGGACTAGCGGGGGGTAATGAGCAGTTCTTC.